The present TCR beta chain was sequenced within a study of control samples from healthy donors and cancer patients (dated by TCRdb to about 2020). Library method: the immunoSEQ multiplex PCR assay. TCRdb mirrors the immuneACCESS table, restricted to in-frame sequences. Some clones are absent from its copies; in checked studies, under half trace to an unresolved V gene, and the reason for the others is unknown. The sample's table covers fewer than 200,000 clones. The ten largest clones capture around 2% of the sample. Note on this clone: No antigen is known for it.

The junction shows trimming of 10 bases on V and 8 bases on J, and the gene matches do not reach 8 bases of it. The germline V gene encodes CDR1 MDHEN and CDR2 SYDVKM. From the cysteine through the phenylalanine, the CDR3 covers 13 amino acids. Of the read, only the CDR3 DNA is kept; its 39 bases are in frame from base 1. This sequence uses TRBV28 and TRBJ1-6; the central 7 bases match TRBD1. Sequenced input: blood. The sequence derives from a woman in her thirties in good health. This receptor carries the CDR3 CATDPRGHSPLHF. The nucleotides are TGTGCCACCGACCCGAGGGGGCATTCACCCCTCCACTTT.